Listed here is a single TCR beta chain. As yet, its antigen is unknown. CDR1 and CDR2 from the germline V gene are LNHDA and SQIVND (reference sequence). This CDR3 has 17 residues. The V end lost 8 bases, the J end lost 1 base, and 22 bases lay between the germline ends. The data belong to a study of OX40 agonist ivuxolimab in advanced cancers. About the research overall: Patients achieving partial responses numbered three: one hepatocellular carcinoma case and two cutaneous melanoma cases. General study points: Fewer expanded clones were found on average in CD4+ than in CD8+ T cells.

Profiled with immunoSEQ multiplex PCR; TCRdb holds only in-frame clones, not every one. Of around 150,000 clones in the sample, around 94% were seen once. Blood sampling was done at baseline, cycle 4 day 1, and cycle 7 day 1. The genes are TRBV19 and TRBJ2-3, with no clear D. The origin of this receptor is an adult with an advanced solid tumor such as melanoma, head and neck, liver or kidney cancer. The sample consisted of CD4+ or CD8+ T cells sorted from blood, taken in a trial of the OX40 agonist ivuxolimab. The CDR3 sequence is CASPPPGRIGGTDTQYF. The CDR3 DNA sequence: TGTGCCAGTCCTCCCCCCGGGCGGATCGGCGGCACAGATACGCAGTATTTT.